The 11 T cell receptor beta chains reported below all come from one sample, sequenced in a study of T cells in Graves' hyperthyroidism and ophthalmopathy (dated by TCRdb to between 2019 and 2020). Library generation was performed with multiplex PCR. Instrument on record: Illumina HiSeq 2000. The TCR beta CDR3 regions were amplified from RNA transcripts. The first round of RT-PCR for the TCR CDR3 was performed with the HTBI primer set and the Qiagen OneStep RT-PCR kit. TCRdb reworked the public reads: Q25 trimming with fastp, MiXCR clone assembly, productive beta chains retained. Each entry merges the rows of one CDR3 protein and shows their most common DNA and genes. In this sample the table shows hundreds of thousands of distinct CDR3 sequences, about 15% of which occur a single time. The leading ten clones occupy 3.5% to 4.5% of the sample. Sequenced material: blood. The receptors originated from a woman in her thirties or forties with Graves' ophthalmopathy.

This clonotype was detected ten times or more. The chain combines TRBV5-1 with TRBJ1-6; D gene uncertain. The germline V gene has CDR1 SGHRS and CDR2 YFSETQ. Trimming removed 0 bases from V and 10 bases from J, with 8 bases in between. The CDR3 runs 13 residues. As DNA, the CDR3 is TGCGCCAGCAGCTTGGCCTCACAGTCACCCCTCCACTTT. This gives the protein CASSLASQSPLHF.

Concerning this clonotype itself: A read error may be the cause here, since a much bigger clone is one base away. The chain recombines TRBV9 with TRBJ1-1, with 7 nucleotides matching TRBD1. Per the germline V gene, CDR1 is SGDLS and CDR2 is YYNGEE. The CDR3 sequence is 14 residues long. With 0 bases clipped from V and 1 base from J, the junction kept 0 bases outside the gene matches. The chain's CDR3 is CASSVAGGNTEAFF. For the CDR3, the DNA is TGTGCCAGCAGCGTAGCAGGGGGGAACACTGAAGCTTTCTTT.

This clonotype was recorded a few times. The chain couples TRBV11-2 to TRBJ2-5, with 8 nucleotides matching TRBD2. V was pared by 5 bases and J by 1 base, with 12 bases of the junction left unmatched. The CDR3 spans 17 residues. Germline loops: CDR1 SGHAT, CDR2 FQNNGV. The CDR3 spells CASSPRGGTSPQETQYF. CDR3 in DNA: TGTGCCAGCAGCCCTAGAGGTGGGACTAGTCCCCAAGAGACCCAGTACTTC. Full variable domain (missing parts from reference TRBV11-2 and TRBJ2-5): EAGVAQSPRYKIIEKRQSVAFWCNPISGHATLYWYQQILGQGPKLLIQFQNNGVVDDSQLPKDRFSAERLKGVDSTLKIQPAKLEDSAVYLCASSPRGGTSPQETQYFGPGTRLLVL.

The V call is TRBV12-3 or TRBV12-4, the J call TRBJ1-1; D gene unclear. The CDR3 has 12 amino acids. Deletions cut 6 bases from V and 11 bases from J, with 16 bases between. CDR3 bases: TGTGCCAGCAGCCAACCCACCTCGAGGGCTTTCTTT. It translates to CASSQPTSRAFF.

This clonotype was counted many times. This chain uses TRBV11-2 with TRBJ2-7; 13 nucleotides match TRBD2. The CDR3 consists of 19 residues. With 0 bases clipped from V and 0 bases from J, the junction kept 8 bases outside the gene matches. Germline-derived CDR1 and CDR2 are SGHAT and FQNNGV. The CDR3: CASSLELGTSGVSSYEQYF. Here the CDR3 DNA reads TGTGCCAGCAGCTTAGAACTCGGGACTAGCGGGGTTAGCTCCTACGAGCAGTACTTC. Based on the CDR3 plus reference TRBV11-2 and TRBJ2-7, the full variable domain is EAGVAQSPRYKIIEKRQSVAFWCNPISGHATLYWYQQILGQGPKLLIQFQNNGVVDDSQLPKDRFSAERLKGVDSTLKIQPAKLEDSAVYLCASSLELGTSGVSSYEQYFGPGTRLTVT.

This clonotype came up many times. The V call is TRBV18, the J call TRBJ1-1, with D unclear. The CDR3 has 12 amino acids. The germline V and J ends were trimmed by 3 bases and 5 bases, with 7 bases remaining between them. Germline CDR1 KGHSH, CDR2 LQKENI. Here the CDR3 reads CASSPGFTEAFF. The CDR3 DNA sequence: TGTGCCAGCTCACCTGGGTTTACTGAAGCTTTCTTT.

This clonotype ranks as medium-sized (0.01 to 0.1%). The V gene is TRBV6-1, the J gene TRBJ2-7; D may correspond to TRBD1 or TRBD2 (5 bases each). The germline V gene encodes CDR1 MNHNS and CDR2 SASEGT. CDR3 length equals 15 residues. V lost 2 bases and J lost 4, with 15 bases in between. The CDR3 DNA follows: TGTGCCAGCAGTGAACCTACGGGGCTGATTTACGAGCAGTACTTC. It translates to CASSEPTGLIYEQYF.

This clonotype was recorded many times. The chain links TRBV5-1 to TRBJ2-5; 7 bases agree with TRBD2. Losses at the gene ends were 4 bases for V and 5 bases for J; bases not matched to a gene: 5. Per the germline V gene, CDR1 is SGHRS and CDR2 is YFSETQ. The CDR3 contains 13 residues. The chain's CDR3 is CASSRDYRETQYF. DNA for the CDR3: TGCGCCAGCAGCCGGGACTATCGGGAGACCCAGTACTTC.

This clonotype showed up just a few times. The chain carries TRBV7-3 and TRBJ2-6; the D is unclear. Germline loops: CDR1 SGHTA, CDR2 FQGTGA. The V and J ends lost 1 base and 0 bases respectively, with 10 bases between them. The CDR3 totals 17 residues. CDR3 in DNA: TGTGCCAGCAGCTTAAGTATCGGCAGCTCTGGGGCCAACGTCCTGACTTTC. Encoded protein: CASSLSIGSSGANVLTF.

The chain couples TRBV6-1 to TRBJ1-6; TRBD1 might be the D (5 bases). Germline V gene data show CDR1 as MNHNS and CDR2 as SASEGT. V shed 6 bases and J shed 0 bases, with 9 bases lying between them. This CDR3 region has 15 residues. The CDR3 bases are TGTGCCAGCAGAACGGACACCTCCTATAATTCACCCCTCCACTTT. It yields the protein CASRTDTSYNSPLHF.

This clonotype has ten or more counts. V and J are TRBV27 and TRBJ1-1; D remains unclear. V was trimmed by 4 bases and J by 7 bases, leaving 13 bases between them. CDR3 length: 13 residues. From germline, CDR1 is MNHEY and CDR2 SMNVEV (reference sequence). The CDR3 spells CASSSFGKFEAFF. CDR3 DNA: TGTGCCAGCAGTTCGTTTGGGAAATTTGAAGCTTTCTTT.